This TCR beta chain emerged from a study of radiation and T cells in renal cell carcinoma. Study-level results: Pretreatment tumor biopsies were lacking, so baseline clonotypes are unknown.

Sequencing was performed with immunoSEQ multiplex PCR; in TCRdb, only in-frame clones are kept and a portion is missing. This sample carries 130,000 or so clones, roughly 80% of them seen once, and the ten largest clones take around 21%. The V segment lost 4 bases and the J segment 6 bases; nucleotides outside the gene matches: 9. Germline CDR1 is SGDLS and CDR2 is YYNGEE. The CDR3 contains 17 residues. Time point indicated: baseline pretreatment blood. Treatment described: 15 Gy SBRT to primary tumor, nephrectomy 4 weeks later. Serial blood draws occurred at baseline and 2 and 4 weeks post-SBRT. On this clone: What it binds is unknown.

This clonotype originated in a woman aged 50 to 65 with renal cell carcinoma. The V and J genes are TRBV9 and TRBJ2-3; 15 nucleotides agree with TRBD2. The material was blood, obtained from a patient whose treatment included radiotherapy and nephrectomy. CDR3 coding DNA: TGTGCCAGCAGCCCGGGACTAGCGGGAGGCCTAGCGGATACGCAGTATTTT. It yields the protein CASSPGLAGGLADTQYF.